Included here is one T cell receptor (beta chain) sequence, with context. These data come from a study of shared clonotypes between healthy human individuals. Repertoires were generated with immunoSEQ multiplex PCR, while TCRdb's copy carries only in-frame clones and drops some. The profile shows around 1.1 million clones, around 78% of them singletons. This CDR3 has 15 residues. CDR1 and CDR2 (germline): SGDLS, YYNGEE. Deletions cut 0 bases from V and 4 bases from J, with 14 bases between. The rearrangement joins TRBV9 to TRBJ2-7, with D perhaps TRBD2 (6 bases). The sample comprised memory CD4+ T cells from PBMCs. The subset denotes: CD45RA-negative fraction. This receptor was identified in a man aged 18 to 29 in good health. Some clones in this sample may be carry-over from other donors' samples. The CDR3 region has the DNA TGTGCCAGCAGCGTAGCCCTTGGCGGGGCGTACGAGCAGTACTTC. Its protein is CASSVALGGAYEQYF.